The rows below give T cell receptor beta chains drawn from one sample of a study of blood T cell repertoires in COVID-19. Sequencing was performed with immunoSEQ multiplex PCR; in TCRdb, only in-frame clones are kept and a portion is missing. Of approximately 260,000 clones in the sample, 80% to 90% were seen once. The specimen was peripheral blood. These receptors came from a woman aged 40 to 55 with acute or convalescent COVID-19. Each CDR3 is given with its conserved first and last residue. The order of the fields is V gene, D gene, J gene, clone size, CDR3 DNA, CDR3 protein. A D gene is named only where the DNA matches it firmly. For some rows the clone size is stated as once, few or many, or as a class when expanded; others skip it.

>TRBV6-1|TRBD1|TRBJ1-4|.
TGTGCCAGCAGTGCGTGGTATGGGACAGCTAATGAAAAACTGTTTTTT
CASSAWYGTANEKLFF
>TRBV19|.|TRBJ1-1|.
TGTGCCAGTAGTAACCCGCGCGGAATGGACACTGAAGCTTTCTTT
CASSNPRGMDTEAFF
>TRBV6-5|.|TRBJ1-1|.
TGTGCCAGCAAAAGGGGGATGAACACTGAAGCTTTCTTT
CASKRGMNTEAFF
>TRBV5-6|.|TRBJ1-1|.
TGTGCCAGCTTCTGGGGCAGTGGCACTGAAGCTTTCTTT
CASFWGSGTEAFF
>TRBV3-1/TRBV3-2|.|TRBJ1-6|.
TGTGCCAGCAGCTCCAGGAACTCACCCCTCCACTTT
CASSSRNSPLHF
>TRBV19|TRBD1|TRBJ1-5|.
TGTGCCAGTAGCAGACAGGGTAGCAATCAGCCCCAGCATTTT
CASSRQGSNQPQHF
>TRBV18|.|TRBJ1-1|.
TGTGCCAGCTCATCAGGGGCGGGAGGGACTGAAGCTTTCTTT
CASSSGAGGTEAFF
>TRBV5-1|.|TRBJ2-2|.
TGCGCCAGCAGCTCCTCGGGTCCCGTCGACTGGCTGGGCACCGGGGAGCTGTTTTTT
CASSSSGPVDWLGTGELFF
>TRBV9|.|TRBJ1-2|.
TGTGCCAGCAGCGCCGGCGCTCAAAGGGGATATGGCTACACCTTC
CASSAGAQRGYGYTF
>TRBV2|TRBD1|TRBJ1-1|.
TGTGCCAGCAGAGAAAGACAGGGGTACACTGAAGCTTTCTTT
CASRERQGYTEAFF
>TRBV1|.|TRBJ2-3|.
TGCACCAGCAGCAACCACGCCCGGGACTGGGTCCCAGATACGCAGTATTTT
CTSSNHARDWVPDTQYF
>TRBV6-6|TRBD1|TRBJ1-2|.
TGTGCCAGCAGTTACGCCAGGGGGCAGGATGGCTGCACCTTC
CASSYARGQDGCTF
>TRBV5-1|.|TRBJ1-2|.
TGCGCCAGCAGCCCAACCGACCCTTCGGAGGGCTACACCTTC
CASSPTDPSEGYTF
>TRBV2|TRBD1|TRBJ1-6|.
TGTGCCAGCAGTGAGACCCAGGGGGAGGTCTATAATTCACCCCTCCACTTT
CASSETQGEVYNSPLHF
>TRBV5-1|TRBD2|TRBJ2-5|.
TGCGCCAGCAGCTTGACAGCGACTAGCAGAAAGACCCAGTACTTC
CASSLTATSRKTQYF
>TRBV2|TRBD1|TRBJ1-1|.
TGTGCCAGCAGGGACAGGGGGCCGGGATGGACTGAAGCTTTCTTT
CASRDRGPGWTEAFF
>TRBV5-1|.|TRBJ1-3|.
TGCGCCAGCAGCTTGACAGGGACGGGTGGAAACACCATATATTTT
CASSLTGTGGNTIYF
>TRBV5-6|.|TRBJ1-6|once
TGTGCCAGCAGCTTAGGGCGGGGGCTCTATAATTCACCCCTCCACTTT
CASSLGRGLYNSPLHF
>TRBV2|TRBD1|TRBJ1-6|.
TGTGCCAGCAGTGTGGGACAGAGATGGAATTCACCCCTCCACTTT
CASSVGQRWNSPLHF
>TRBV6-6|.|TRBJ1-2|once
TGTGCCAGCAGCTATGAGGATGGCTACACCTTC
CASSYEDGYTF
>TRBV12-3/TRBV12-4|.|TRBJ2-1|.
TGTGCCAGCAGTTTTAGAAGCGGAGATGAGCAGTTCTTC
CASSFRSGDEQFF
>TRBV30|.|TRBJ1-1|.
TGTGCCTGGGCCACCGCCGGGGGAATGAACACTGAAGCTTTCTTT
CAWATAGGMNTEAFF
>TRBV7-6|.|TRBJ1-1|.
TGTGCCAGCAGCTTAACGCCAGGGGAGAACACTGAAGCTTTCTTT
CASSLTPGENTEAFF
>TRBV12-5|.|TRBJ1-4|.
TGTGCTAGTGGTTTGGTACTGGGGGGGCCTGCAACTAATGAAAAACTGTTTTTT
CASGLVLGGPATNEKLFF
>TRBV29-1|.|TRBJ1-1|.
TGCAGCGCCGCGTTTATTGCTGAAGCTTTCTTT
CSAAFIAEAFF
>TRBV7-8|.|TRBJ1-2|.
TGTGCCAGCAGCTTAGGGGGGGATGGCTACACCTTC
CASSLGGDGYTF
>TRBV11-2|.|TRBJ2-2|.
TGTGCCAGCAGCCTCAATGGGGGGGGCGCGAACACCGGGGAGCTGTTTTTT
CASSLNGGGANTGELFF
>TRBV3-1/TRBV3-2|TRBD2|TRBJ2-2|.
TGTGCCAGCAGCCGCGGGGGGAACACCGGGGAGCTGTTTTTT
CASSRGGNTGELFF
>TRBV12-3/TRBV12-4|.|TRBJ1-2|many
TGTGCCAGCACCAGTACAGGAGCTTATGGCTACACCTTC
CASTSTGAYGYTF
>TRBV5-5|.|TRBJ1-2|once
TGTGCCAGCAGCCGGGCAGGGGTCGGAGGCGCAGGCTACACCTTC
CASSRAGVGGAGYTF
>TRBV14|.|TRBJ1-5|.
TGTGCCAGCAGCCAAGATCCCTATCAGCCCCAGCATTTT
CASSQDPYQPQHF
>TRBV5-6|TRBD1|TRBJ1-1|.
TGTGCCAGCAGCCCGAACAGGGGGAGCACTGAAGCTTTCTTT
CASSPNRGSTEAFF
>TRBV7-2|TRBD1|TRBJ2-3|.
TGTGCCAGCAGCTTAGCGGGAGACAGGGGGCCGGATACGCAGTATTTT
CASSLAGDRGPDTQYF
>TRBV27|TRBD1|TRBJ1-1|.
TGTGCCAGCAGTTCCCGGACAGGGGGATCGAACACTGAAGCTTTCTTT
CASSSRTGGSNTEAFF
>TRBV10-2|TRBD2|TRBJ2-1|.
TGCGCCAGCAGTGAGGGGCGGGGGGGCTACAATGAGCAGTTCTTC
CASSEGRGGYNEQFF
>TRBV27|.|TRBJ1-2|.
TGTGCCAGCAGTCCCTCCTCGACAGAAAGGGGCTACACCTTC
CASSPSSTERGYTF
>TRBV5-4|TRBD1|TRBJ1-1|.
TGTGCCAGCAGCGATACAGGGGGGGGCACTGAAGCTTTCTTT
CASSDTGGGTEAFF
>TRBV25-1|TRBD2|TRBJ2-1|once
TGTGCCAGCAGTGTACTAGCGGGGGACGGAAATGAGCAGTTCTTC
CASSVLAGDGNEQFF
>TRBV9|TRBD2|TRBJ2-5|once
TGTGCCAGCAGCGCGAGCGGGGGGCCTCAAGAGACCCAGTACTTC
CASSASGGPQETQYF
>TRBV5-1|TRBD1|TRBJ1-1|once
TGCGCCAGCAGCTCTCGGACAGGACCGAACACTGAAGCTTTCTTT
CASSSRTGPNTEAFF
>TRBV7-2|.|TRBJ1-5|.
TGTGCCAGCAGCTTAAGGACAGATAATCAGCCCCAGCATTTT
CASSLRTDNQPQHF
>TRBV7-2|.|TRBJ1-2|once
TGTGCCAGCAGCTTAGTAGGGGGGGCCTATGGCTACACCTTC
CASSLVGGAYGYTF
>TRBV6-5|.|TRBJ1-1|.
TGTGCCAGCAGACTCCTACAGACTGAAGCTTTCTTT
CASRLLQTEAFF
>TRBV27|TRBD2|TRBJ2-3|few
TGTGCCAGCAGCCGTTCCGCGGGGGGCGGAACAGATACGCAGTATTTT
CASSRSAGGGTDTQYF
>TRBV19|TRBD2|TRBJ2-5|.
TGTGCCAGTAGTATAGGCGCTAGCGGGGGAAATTGGGAGACCCAGTACTTC
CASSIGASGGNWETQYF
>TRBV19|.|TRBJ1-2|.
TGTGCCAGTAGTATAGGGACAGCGCTTAACTATGGCTACACCTTC
CASSIGTALNYGYTF
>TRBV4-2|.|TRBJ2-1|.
TGTGCCAGCAGTTCTACAGGGTGGACGAGCAATGAGCAGTTCTTC
CASSSTGWTSNEQFF
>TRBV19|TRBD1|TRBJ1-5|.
TGTGCCAGTAGTATAAACAGGGGGACCCCTTGGAGGCCCCAGCATTTT
CASSINRGTPWRPQHF
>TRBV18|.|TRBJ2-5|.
TGTGCCAGCTCACCAGGGGCCACCCAAGAGACCCAGTACTTC
CASSPGATQETQYF
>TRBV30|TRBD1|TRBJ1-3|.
TGTGCCTGGGGACAGGGCGCTTTCGGAAACACCATATATTTT
CAWGQGAFGNTIYF
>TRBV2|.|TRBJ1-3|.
TGTGCCAGCAGTGAACGGCGGAGCTCTGGAAACACCATATATTTT
CASSERRSSGNTIYF
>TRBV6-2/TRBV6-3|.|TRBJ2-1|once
TGTGCCAGCAGTCTAGGACTGGCCTACAATGAGCAGTTCTTC
CASSLGLAYNEQFF
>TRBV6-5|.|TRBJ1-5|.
TGTGCCAGCAGAAGAAGAGCAAATCAGCCCCAGCATTTT
CASRRRANQPQHF
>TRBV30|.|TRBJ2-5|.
TGTGCCTGGAGTGACAGAGGGACTACCCAGTACTTC
CAWSDRGTTQYF
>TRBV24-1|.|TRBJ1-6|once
TGTGCCACCAGTGTGGTAAACCACCTCACAGAAGGCCGTTCACCCCTCCACTTT
CATSVVNHLTEGRSPLHF
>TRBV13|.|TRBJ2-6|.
TGTGCCAGCAGCTTAGTGCGGAGATCTGGGGCCAACGTCCTGACTTTC
CASSLVRRSGANVLTF
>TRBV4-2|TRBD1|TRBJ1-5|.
TGTGCCACCGCACAGGGGGCTGGTCAGCCCCAGCATTTT
CATAQGAGQPQHF
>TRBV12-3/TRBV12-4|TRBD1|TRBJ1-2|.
TGTGCCAGCAGTTCGGGACAGCCTTTTGGCTACACCTTC
CASSSGQPFGYTF
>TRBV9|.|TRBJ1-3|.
TGTGCCAGCAGCGTAGCCCTAGGGGTCTCTGGAAACACCATATATTTT
CASSVALGVSGNTIYF
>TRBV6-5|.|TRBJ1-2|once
TGTGCCAGCAAGGGGCAGTACTATGGCTACACCTTC
CASKGQYYGYTF